The next 8 T cell receptor beta chains were all read from a single sample in a study of beta chain features in type 1 diabetes. The sequenced template was cDNA made from the entire isolated RNA. Sequenced by immunoSEQ multiplex PCR; TCRdb stores in-frame clones only, minus some. This table has 150,000 or so clones, roughly 48% appearing once. The sample taken for sequencing was Tregs from blood. The origin of the receptors is a man younger than 30 in good health.

This clone is medium-sized. The chain combines TRBV28 with TRBJ1-5; TRBD1 is a possible D gene (5 bases). In germline, CDR1 is MDHEN, CDR2 SYDVKM. The CDR3 length is 15 residues. The germline V and J ends were trimmed by 7 bases and 0 bases, with 13 bases remaining between them. DNA of the CDR3: TGTGCCAGCAAGGGAGGGGACCGTAGCAATCAGCCCCAGCATTTT. Protein sequence: CASKGGDRSNQPQHF.

This clone has just a few counts. The chain combines TRBV19 with TRBJ1-1, with D hard to call. This CDR3 has 14 residues. Germline CDR1 reads LNHDA; CDR2 reads SQIVND (reference sequence). Deletions cut 3 bases from V and 0 bases from J, with 8 bases between. The CDR3 is CASSMVQMNTEAFF. The CDR3 DNA sequence: TGTGCCAGTAGTATGGTGCAGATGAACACTGAAGCTTTCTTT.

V gene TRBV29-1 combines with J gene TRBJ2-7, with 9 bases matching TRBD1. CDR3 size: 14 residues. After removal of 6 bases from V and 3 bases from J, the junction contained 9 bases not matched to a gene. The germline gives CDR1 SQVTM, CDR2 ANQGSEA. CDR3 sequence (DNA): TGCAGCGTGGGACCACAGGGGGCTAGCTACGAGCAGTACTTC. This gives the protein CSVGPQGASYEQYF.

This clone has only one observation. The chain links TRBV6-1 to TRBJ2-2; perhaps TRBD1 as D (7 bases). CDR3 length: 14 residues. Trimming removed 7 bases from V and 2 bases from J, with 11 bases in between. CDR1 MNHNS and CDR2 SASEGT come from the germline V gene. CDR3 coding DNA: TGTGCCAGCACAGGGGGGAGAAACACCGGGGAGCTGTTTTTT. The encoded protein is CASTGGRNTGELFF.

V and J are TRBV9 and TRBJ2-5, with TRBD1 matching over 8 bases. Germline V gives CDR1 SGDLS, CDR2 YYNGEE. The CDR3 covers 16 residues. V lost 3 bases, J lost 1 base, and 8 bases stayed unmatched. In DNA, the CDR3 is TGTGCCAGCAGCGCCCGGACAGGGCTAGTCCAAGAGACCCAGTACTTC. Translated, it gives CASSARTGLVQETQYF. Full variable domain (remainder filled in from reference TRBV9 and TRBJ2-5): DSGVTQTPKHLITATGQRVTLRCSPRSGDLSVYWYQQSLDQGLQFLIQYYNGEERAKGNILERFSAQQFPDLHSELNLSSLELGDSALYFCASSARTGLVQETQYFGPGTRLLVL.

V and J are TRBV18 and TRBJ1-5, with D possibly matching TRBD1 (6 bases). Germline CDR1 KGHSH, CDR2 LQKENI. CDR3 length equals 14 residues. Trimming removed 4 bases at V and 3 bases at J, with 10 bases between. The CDR3 DNA is TGTGCCAGCTCACTCAGGGGAAACAATCAGCCCCAGCATTTT. It yields the protein CASSLRGNNQPQHF.

The rearrangement uses TRBV9 and TRBJ2-7; possibly TRBD2 for D (5 bases). With 4 bases removed from V and 1 base from J, the gap between germline ends came to 12 bases. Germline V gives CDR1 SGDLS, CDR2 YYNGEE. The CDR3 loop spans 14 amino acids. The CDR3 nucleotides are TGTGCCAGCAGCCAATACGAGCGGTCCTACGAGCAGTACTTC. This codes for CASSQYERSYEQYF.

The V and J genes are TRBV29-1 and TRBJ2-1; a weak D match, TRBD2 (5 bases). The CDR3 totals 12 residues. Germline assignment: CDR1 SQVTM and CDR2 ANQGSEA. Between the trimmed V and J ends, which lost 4 bases and 8 bases, there was a span of 12 bases. The CDR3 reads CSVGSGGHEQFF. The CDR3, as DNA: TGCAGCGTTGGGTCAGGAGGCCATGAGCAGTTCTTC.